Presented here are 20 T cell receptor beta chains from one specimen sequenced in a study of blood T cells in healthy people across ages. A second roughly 7 to 12 cycle PCR used barcoded and J-beta primers. From the 5' RACE reads, TCRdb called clonotypes with MiXCR, one entry per CDR3 protein. Among more than 1 million distinct CDR3 sequences listed, more than 40% were seen once. Sequencing was performed on blood. These receptors originate from a woman in her fifties or sixties in good health.

The rearrangement uses TRBV10-3 and TRBJ2-5; tentatively, D is TRBD2 (6 bases). CDR1 is ENHRY, CDR2 SYGVKD, per germline. This CDR3 is built from 13 residues. Trimming removed 6 bases at V and 1 base at J, with 9 bases between. In DNA, the CDR3 is TGTGCCATCAGCGCCGGGGGCCAAGAGACCCAGTACTTC. This codes for CAISAGGQETQYF.

The V gene is TRBV27, the J gene TRBJ2-5; TRBD1 aligns across 11 bases. Germline lookup yields CDR1 MNHEY and CDR2 SMNVEV (reference sequence). The CDR3 loop spans 15 amino acids. V shed 4 bases and J 1 base; nucleotides not matched to a gene: 2. The CDR3 sequence: CASSSGQGGQETQYF. The CDR3 DNA reads TGTGCCAGCAGTTCGGGACAGGGGGGCCAAGAGACCCAGTACTTC.

This clonotype was counted only a few times. The chain employs TRBV7-2 and TRBJ2-2, with 10 bases matching TRBD2. Germline V lookup: CDR1 SGHTA, CDR2 FQGNSA. V was pared by 2 bases and J by 5 bases, with 8 bases of the junction left unmatched. This CDR3 comprises 17 residues. Here the CDR3 DNA reads TGTGCCAGCAGCTTACCTAGCGGGAGTAGATTTACCGGGGAGCTGTTTTTT. It yields the protein CASSLPSGSRFTGELFF.

There are a few counts of this clonotype. The chain links TRBV27 to TRBJ1-5; D is undetermined. The V gene's germline CDR1 is MNHEY and CDR2 SMNVEV (reference sequence). The CDR3 runs 15 residues. The germline V and J ends were trimmed by 2 bases and 0 bases, with 8 bases remaining between them. The CDR3 spells CASSLAVNSNQPQHF. The CDR3 DNA reads TGTGCCAGCAGTTTAGCAGTTAATAGCAATCAGCCCCAGCATTTT.

The V and J genes are TRBV27 and TRBJ2-1; D is undetermined. CDR1 is MNHEY and CDR2 is SMNVEV in the germline V gene (reference sequence). The CDR3 covers 13 residues. The germline V and J ends were trimmed by 5 bases and 13 bases, with 18 bases remaining between them. The CDR3 coding sequence is TGTGCCAGCAGTCTCGACCGGGCCCAGACACAGTTCTTC. Amino acid sequence: CASSLDRAQTQFF.

This clonotype showed up just a few times. The chain combines TRBV5-6 with TRBJ1-1; D gene unclear. Trimming took off 0 bases at V and 2 bases at J, with 8 bases between the two ends. The CDR3 length is 14 residues. Per germline, CDR1 SGHDT and CDR2 YYEEEE. CDR3 amino acids: CASSLEGSNTEAFF. DNA of the CDR3: TGTGCCAGCAGCTTGGAAGGAAGCAACACTGAAGCTTTCTTT.

With respect to this clonotype: An end of the junction does not agree with germline; a read error may underlie this. The genes are TRBV3-1 and TRBJ2-1, with a weak D call TRBD2 (5 bases). Germline CDR1 LGHDT, CDR2 YNNKEL (reference sequence). The CDR3 consists of 18 residues. The CDR3 here is CAGSQDWTREPRLNEQFF. The CDR3, as DNA: TGTGCCGGCAGCCAAGATTGGACGAGGGAGCCACGACTCAATGAGCAGTTCTTC.

This clonotype has a handful of counts. V usage is TRBV5-1 and J usage is TRBJ1-2, with a tentative D call TRBD1 (6 bases). V was cut by 1 base and J by 0 bases, with 16 bases left in between. The germline V gene encodes CDR1 SGHRS and CDR2 YFSETQ. The CDR3 covers 17 residues. DNA of the CDR3: TGCGCCAGCAGCTTGTGGGGCAGGGGCGACTCTAACTATGGCTACACCTTC. It codes for CASSLWGRGDSNYGYTF.

In DNA form, the CDR3 reads TGTGCCAGCAGCCACTTCGCGGGAGGACTGGGGAGCACAGATACGCAGTATTTT. Protein product: CASSHFAGGLGSTDTQYF. The chain combines TRBV3-1 with TRBJ2-3; the match to TRBD2 covers 8 bases. After removal of 3 bases from V and 0 bases from J, the junction contained 11 bases not matched to a gene. Germline V gene sequence: CDR1 LGHDT, CDR2 YNNKEL (reference sequence). The CDR3 has 18 amino acids.

The chain joins TRBV5-1 to TRBJ2-1, with D perhaps assigned TRBD1 or TRBD2 (6 bases each). The J call is in doubt because the DNA end fits TRBJ2-7 better. There are 16 residues in the CDR3. Germline CDR1 and CDR2: SGHRS and YFSETQ. The CDR3 bases are TGCGCCAGCAGCAGGGGGGTAGGGCTAAACTACAATGAGCAGTACTTC. Its protein is CASSRGVGLNYNEQYF.

Of note for this clonotype: Given a much more abundant clone one base away, this may be a read error. The rearrangement joins TRBV7-9 to TRBJ1-4; D is perhaps TRBD1 (5 bases). V was shortened by 5 bases and J by 3 bases, with 22 bases between the two germline ends. Germline CDR1 and CDR2: SEHNR and FQNEAQ (reference sequence). The CDR3 is 18 residues long. The CDR3 here is CASSTERGGVTANEKLFF. The DNA for the CDR3 is TGTGCCAGCAGCACGGAAAGGGGCGGAGTAACCGCTAATGAAAAACTGTTTTTT.

The rearrangement joins TRBV5-1 to TRBJ2-3; D remains unclear. The CDR3 contains 14 residues. Germline V gene data show CDR1 as SGHRS and CDR2 as YFSETQ. V lost 4 bases to trimming and J lost 9 bases, with 18 bases between them. CDR3 in DNA: TGCGCCAGCAGCCCCATCCCAACTGTTCGCACGCAGTATTTT. This encodes CASSPIPTVRTQYF.

This clonotype occurred a few times. The rearrangement links TRBV29-1 to TRBJ1-2; a weak D match, TRBD1 (6 bases). The CDR3 length is 13 residues. CDR1 and CDR2 (germline): SQVTM, ANQGSEA. V was clipped by 6 bases and J by 6 bases, with 17 bases between them. This CDR3 is CSVYGGQGHGYTF. The CDR3 bases are TGCAGCGTCTACGGAGGCCAGGGGCATGGCTACACCTTC.

This rearrangement joins TRBV6-5 to TRBJ2-3; no clear D gene. Trimming cost V 1 base and J 0 bases, with 8 bases left between them. There are 15 residues in the CDR3. Germline V gene lookup returns CDR1 MNHEY and CDR2 SVGAGI. For the CDR3, the DNA is TGTGCCAGCAGTTACTTTGGCGGTAGCACAGATACGCAGTATTTT. The encoded protein is CASSYFGGSTDTQYF.

This clonotype was observed a few times. This chain uses TRBV2 with TRBJ2-4, with 9 nucleotides matching TRBD2. Germline values: CDR1 SNHLY, CDR2 FYNNEI. V lost 4 bases to trimming and J lost 0 bases; unmatched junction nucleotides: 7. CDR3 size: 17 residues. Written as DNA, the CDR3 is TGTGCCAGCAGTGCCGCGGGAGGGAACTTAGCCAAAAACATTCAGTACTTC. It encodes CASSAAGGNLAKNIQYF.

The chain joins TRBV28 to TRBJ1-2; no reliable D call. Trimming stripped 2 bases from V and 1 base from J, with 5 bases between. Germline V gene lookup returns CDR1 MDHEN and CDR2 SYDVKM. This CDR3 comprises 13 residues. CDR3 bases: TGTGCCAGCAGTTTACGGTATAACTATGGCTACACCTTC. It specifies CASSLRYNYGYTF.

The chain is built from TRBV20-1 and TRBJ1-1; D might be TRBD1 (5 bases). This CDR3 comprises 13 residues. CDR1 and CDR2 (germline): DFQATT, SNEGSKA (reference sequence). The ends were cut back, 3 bases at V and 5 bases at J, with 13 bases in the middle. DNA for the CDR3: TGCAGTGCTAGGCTTCCAGGGTGGACTGAAGCTTTCTTT. Translation: CSARLPGWTEAFF.

The J gene is TRBJ2-5, the V gene TRBV28, with a possible D match to TRBD1 (6 bases). The CDR3 length is 14 residues. From germline, CDR1 is MDHEN and CDR2 SYDVKM. Trimming pared 7 bases from V and 11 bases from J, leaving 23 bases between. CDR3: CASTSTGAGRKQYF. CDR3 coding DNA: TGTGCCAGCACCTCGACAGGCGCAGGACGGAAGCAGTACTTC. The full variable domain, its missing parts supplied by reference TRBV28 and TRBJ2-5, is DVKVTQSSRYLVKRTGEKVFLECVQDMDHENMFWYRQDPGLGLRLIYFSYDVKMKEKGDIPEGYSVSREKKERFSLILESASTNQTSMYLCASTSTGAGRKQYFGPGTRLLVL.

V usage is TRBV27 and J usage is TRBJ1-6; D uncertain. The CDR3 consists of 14 residues. Germline CDR1 reads MNHEY; CDR2 reads SMNVEV (reference sequence). Trimming shortened V by 6 bases and J by 4 bases, and 10 bases separated the two germline ends. The CDR3 protein is CASRLSLYNSPLHF. In DNA, the CDR3 is TGTGCCAGCAGGCTTAGTTTATATAATTCACCCCTCCACTTT.

The V and J genes are TRBV28 and TRBJ1-6; 9 nucleotides agree with TRBD1. V lost 6 bases to trimming and J lost 7 bases; unmatched junction nucleotides: 7. The CDR3 spans 15 residues. Germline CDR1 and CDR2: MDHEN and SYDVKM. CDR3 loop: CASRDRGGSNSPLHF. As DNA, the CDR3 is TGTGCCAGCAGGGACAGGGGTGGTAGCAATTCACCCCTCCACTTT.